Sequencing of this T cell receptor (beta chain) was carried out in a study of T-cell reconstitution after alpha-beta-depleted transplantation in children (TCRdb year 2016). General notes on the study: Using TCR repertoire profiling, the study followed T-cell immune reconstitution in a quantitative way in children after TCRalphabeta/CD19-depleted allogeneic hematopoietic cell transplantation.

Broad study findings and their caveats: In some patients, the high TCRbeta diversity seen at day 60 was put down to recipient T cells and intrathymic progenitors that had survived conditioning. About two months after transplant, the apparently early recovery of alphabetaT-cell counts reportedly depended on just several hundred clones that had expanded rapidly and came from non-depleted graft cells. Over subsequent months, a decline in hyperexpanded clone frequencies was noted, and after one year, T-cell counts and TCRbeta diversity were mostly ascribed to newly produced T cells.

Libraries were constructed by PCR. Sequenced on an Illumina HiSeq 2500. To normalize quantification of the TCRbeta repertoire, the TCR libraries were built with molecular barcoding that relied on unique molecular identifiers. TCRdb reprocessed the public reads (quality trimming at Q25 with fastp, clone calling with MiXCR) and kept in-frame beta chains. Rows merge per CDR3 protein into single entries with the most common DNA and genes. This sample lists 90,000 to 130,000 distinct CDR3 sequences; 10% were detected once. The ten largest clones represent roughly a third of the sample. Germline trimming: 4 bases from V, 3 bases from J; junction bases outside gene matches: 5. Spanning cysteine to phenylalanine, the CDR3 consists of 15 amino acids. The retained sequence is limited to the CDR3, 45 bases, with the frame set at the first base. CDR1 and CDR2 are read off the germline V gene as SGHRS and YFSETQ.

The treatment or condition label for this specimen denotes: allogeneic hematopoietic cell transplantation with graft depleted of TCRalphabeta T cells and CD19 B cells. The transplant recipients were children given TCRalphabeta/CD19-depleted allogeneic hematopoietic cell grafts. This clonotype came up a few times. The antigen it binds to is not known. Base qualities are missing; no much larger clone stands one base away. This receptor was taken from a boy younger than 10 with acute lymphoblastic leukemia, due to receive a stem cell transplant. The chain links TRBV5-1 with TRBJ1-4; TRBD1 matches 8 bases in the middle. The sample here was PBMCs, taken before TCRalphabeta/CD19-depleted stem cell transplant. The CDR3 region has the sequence CASSLRTGSNEKLFF. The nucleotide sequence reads TGCGCCAGCAGCCTACGGACAGGGTCTAATGAAAAACTGTTTTTT.